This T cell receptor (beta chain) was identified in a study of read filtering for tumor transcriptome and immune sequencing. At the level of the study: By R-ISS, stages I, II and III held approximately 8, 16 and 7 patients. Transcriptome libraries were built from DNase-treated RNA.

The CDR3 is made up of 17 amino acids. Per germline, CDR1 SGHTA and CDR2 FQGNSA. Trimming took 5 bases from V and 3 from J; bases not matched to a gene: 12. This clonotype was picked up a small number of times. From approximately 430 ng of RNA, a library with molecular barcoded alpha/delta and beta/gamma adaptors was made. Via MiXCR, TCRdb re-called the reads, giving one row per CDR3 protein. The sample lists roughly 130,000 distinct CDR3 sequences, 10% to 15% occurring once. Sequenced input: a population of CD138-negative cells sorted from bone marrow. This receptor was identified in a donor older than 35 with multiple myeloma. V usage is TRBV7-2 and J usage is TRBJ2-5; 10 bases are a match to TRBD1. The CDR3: CASSRLGTGVSKETQYF. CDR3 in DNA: TGTGCCAGCAGCCGACTCGGGACAGGGGTATCGAAAGAGACCCAGTACTTC.